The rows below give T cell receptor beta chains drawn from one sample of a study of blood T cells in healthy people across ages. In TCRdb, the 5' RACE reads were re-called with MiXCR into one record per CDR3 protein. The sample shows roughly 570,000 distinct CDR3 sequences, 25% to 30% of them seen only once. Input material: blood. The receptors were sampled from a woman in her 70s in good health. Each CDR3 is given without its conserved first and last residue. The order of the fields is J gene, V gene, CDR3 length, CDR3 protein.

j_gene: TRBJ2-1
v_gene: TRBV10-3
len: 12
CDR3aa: AISEAGGPNEQF

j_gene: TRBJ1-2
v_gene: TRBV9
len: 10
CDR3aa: ASSVETGGYT

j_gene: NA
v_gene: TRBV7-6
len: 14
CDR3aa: ASSLVGIQVYNEQF

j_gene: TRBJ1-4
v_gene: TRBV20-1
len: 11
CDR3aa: SARGGQNEKLF

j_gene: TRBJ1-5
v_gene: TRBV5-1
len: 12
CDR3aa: ASSLDGSNQPQH

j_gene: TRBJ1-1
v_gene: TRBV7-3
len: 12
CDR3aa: ATRPDPTNTEAF

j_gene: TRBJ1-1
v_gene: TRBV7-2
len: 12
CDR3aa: ASSRTGEVTEAF

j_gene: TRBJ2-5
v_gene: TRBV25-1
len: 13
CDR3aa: ASSDTGPGLETQY

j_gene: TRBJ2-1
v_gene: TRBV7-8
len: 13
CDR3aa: ASSTGTSGYNEQF

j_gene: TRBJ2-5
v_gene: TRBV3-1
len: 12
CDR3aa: ASSLRDRDYERY

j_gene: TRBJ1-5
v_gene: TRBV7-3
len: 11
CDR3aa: ASSHGTDQPQH

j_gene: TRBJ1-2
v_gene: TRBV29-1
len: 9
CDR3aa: SVGYNYGYT

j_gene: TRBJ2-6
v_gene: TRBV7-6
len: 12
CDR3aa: ASSTSSGANVLT

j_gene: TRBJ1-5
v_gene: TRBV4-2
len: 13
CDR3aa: ASSQKEDSNQPQH